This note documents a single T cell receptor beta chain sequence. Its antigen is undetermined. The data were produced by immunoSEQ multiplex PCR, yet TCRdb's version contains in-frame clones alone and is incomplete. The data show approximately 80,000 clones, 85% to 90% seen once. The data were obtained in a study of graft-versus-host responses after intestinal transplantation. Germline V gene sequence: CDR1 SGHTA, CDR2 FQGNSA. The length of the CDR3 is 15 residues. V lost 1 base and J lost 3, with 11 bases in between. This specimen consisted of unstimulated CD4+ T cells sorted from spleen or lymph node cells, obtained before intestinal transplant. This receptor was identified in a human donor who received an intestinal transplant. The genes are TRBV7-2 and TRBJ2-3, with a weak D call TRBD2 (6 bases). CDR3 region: CASSLDGRGTDTQYF. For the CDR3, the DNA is TGTGCCAGCAGCTTAGACGGGAGAGGAACAGATACGCAGTATTTT.